Shown below are 24 T cell receptor beta chains from a single sample sequenced in a study of cytomegalovirus exposure and HLA in healthy donors. It was with 60 Vbeta and 13 Jbeta primers that the PCR ran. Clones were sequenced by immunoSEQ multiplex PCR, and TCRdb holds only the in-frame ones, with some missing. This sample has about 120,000 clones, with approximately 72% found just once. The sample comprised PBMCs. The receptor source for this set is a man aged 18 to 29 in good health and CMV-seronegative.

The genes are TRBV19 and TRBJ2-3; D is possibly TRBD2 (6 bases). The germline V and J ends were trimmed by 1 base and 10 bases, with 9 bases remaining between them. The CDR3 spans 12 residues. Per the germline V gene, CDR1 is LNHDA and CDR2 is SQIVND (reference sequence). The CDR3 DNA sequence: TGTGCCAGTAGTATAGGGCGGGGACCGCAGTATTTT. Its protein product is CASSIGRGPQYF.

This rearrangement joins TRBV28 to TRBJ2-7, with 15 bases matching TRBD2. J lost 7 bases, V lost 6 bases, and 7 bases had no gene match. Germline-derived CDR1 and CDR2 are MDHEN and SYDVKM. The CDR3 is 15 amino acids. The DNA for the CDR3 is TGTGCCAGCAGGGACGCGGGACTAGCGGGAGGTGAGCAGTACTTC. It is translated as CASRDAGLAGGEQYF.

In its sample, this clone was seen a few times. This sequence joins TRBV19 and TRBJ2-3; D is possibly TRBD1 (6 bases). The V gene lost 7 bases and the J gene lost 6 bases, with 17 bases spanning the gap. The CDR3 is 14 residues long. CDR1 and CDR2 (germline): LNHDA, SQIVND (reference sequence). The CDR3: CASNTGLASDTQYF. The DNA of the CDR3 is TGTGCCAGTAATACAGGGTTGGCGTCGGATACGCAGTATTTT.

The genes are TRBV5-1 and TRBJ2-1; D is undetermined. This CDR3 spans 14 amino acids. V was clipped by 4 bases and J by 2 bases, with 10 bases between them. Germline V gives CDR1 SGHRS, CDR2 YFSETQ. The DNA of the CDR3 is TGCGCCAGCAGCCACGAGGCCCCCTACAATGAGCAGTTCTTC. Its protein product is CASSHEAPYNEQFF.

The chain links TRBV28 to TRBJ2-2, with D maybe TRBD2 (5 bases). V lost 1 base and J 3 bases, leaving 9 bases between the germline ends. The CDR3 runs to 15 residues. Germline V gene data show CDR1 as MDHEN and CDR2 as SYDVKM. CDR3 DNA: TGTGCCAGCAGTTTATCGGCGGGCCACACCGGGGAGCTGTTTTTT. Residues: CASSLSAGHTGELFF.

This clone showed up just a few times. The chain carries TRBV6-5 and TRBJ2-7; 7 positions match TRBD1. The CDR3 extends over 14 amino acids. V gave up 4 bases and J gave up 2 bases; unmatched junction bases: 5. Germline CDR1 MNHEY, CDR2 SVGAGI. The CDR3 nucleotides are TGTGCCAGCAGTTTCAGGGGGAAGGCCTACGAGCAGTACTTC. Translating it yields CASSFRGKAYEQYF.

This chain connects TRBV11-2 to TRBJ1-5, with 8 positions matching TRBD1. The CDR3 totals 17 residues. V shed 1 base, J shed 4 bases, and the junction held 9 bases outside the gene matches. Germline V gives CDR1 SGHAT, CDR2 FQNNGV. The CDR3 nucleotides are TGTGCCAGCAGCTTAGGAGCTGGGGGGACAGGTAATCAGCCCCAGCATTTT. The encoded protein is CASSLGAGGTGNQPQHF.

The rearrangement links TRBV19 to TRBJ2-7; TRBD2 aligns across 12 bases. There are 17 residues in the CDR3. The V segment lost 1 base and the J segment 6 bases; nucleotides outside the gene matches: 10. Germline CDR1 and CDR2: LNHDA and SQIVND (reference sequence). The CDR3 region has the DNA TGTGCCAGTAGTATAGCTAGCGGGAGGGCGTACGTCGCCGAGCAGTACTTC. As protein: CASSIASGRAYVAEQYF.

This clone has a single count. The V call is TRBV5-4, the J call TRBJ2-7, with TRBD1 matching 7 bases. The CDR3 spans 13 residues. The ends lost 4 bases at V and 3 bases at J; junction bases unmatched: 4. Germline V lookup: CDR1 SGHNT, CDR2 YYREEE (reference sequence). The CDR3 nucleotides read TGTGCCAGCAGCAGACAGGGTGGCTACGAGCAGTACTTC. Its protein product is CASSRQGGYEQYF.

This clone was observed a few times. This sequence joins TRBV7-2 and TRBJ1-2; unclear D gene. The CDR3 extends over 14 amino acids. V lost 5 bases, J lost 5 bases, and 15 bases lay in between. CDR1 is SGHTA, CDR2 FQGNSA, per germline. The CDR3 spells CASSKHRGDYGYTF. The CDR3 coding sequence is TGTGCCAGCAGCAAACACCGGGGAGATTATGGCTACACCTTC.

V and J are TRBV28 and TRBJ1-5, with TRBD1 matching over 10 bases. The germline V gene encodes CDR1 MDHEN and CDR2 SYDVKM. The CDR3 consists of 15 residues. V shed 7 bases, J shed 9 bases, and the junction held 12 bases outside the gene matches. CDR3 sequence: CASTPSDRGARPQHF. In nucleotides, the CDR3 is TGTGCCAGCACCCCCTCGGACAGGGGGGCCCGGCCCCAGCATTTT.

The rearrangement links TRBV2 to TRBJ1-1; the D gene is possibly TRBD1 (6 bases). CDR1 is SNHLY, CDR2 FYNNEI, per germline. This CDR3 region has 11 residues. This CDR3 reads CGWDMNTEAFF. The CDR3 DNA reads as TGTGGGTGGGACATGAACACTGAAGCTTTCTTT. Variable domain in full (rest from reference TRBV2 and TRBJ1-1): EPEVTQTPSHQVTQMGQEVILRCVPISNHLYFYWYRQILGQKVEFLVSFYNNEISEKSEIFDDQFSVERPDGSNFTLKIRSTKLEDSAMYFCGWDMNTEAFFGQGTRLTVV.

About this clone: A read error may account for a junction end that differs from germline. The chain combines TRBV7-8 with TRBJ2-7; the D is unclear. The CDR3 has 15 residues. The germline gives CDR1 SGHVS, CDR2 FQNEAQ. CDR3 bases: TGTCCCAGCAGCTTAAGTGGTGTCCGGTCGAGCGAGCAGTACTTC. Its protein is CPSSLSGVRSSEQYF.

V and J are TRBV6-6 and TRBJ1-5; possible D gene TRBD1, 5 bases. The CDR3 loop spans 16 amino acids. The V end was cut by 7 bases, the J end by 3 bases, with 19 bases between. CDR1 is MNHNY and CDR2 is SVGAGI in the germline V gene (reference sequence). CDR3 sequence: CASNGGWGRFNQPQHF. Here the CDR3 DNA reads TGTGCCAGCAACGGTGGCTGGGGGAGGTTCAATCAGCCCCAGCATTTT.

The chain employs TRBV25-1 and TRBJ1-4; 7 bases agree with TRBD1. CDR1 and CDR2 from the germline V gene are MGHDK and SYGVNS. The CDR3 is 13 amino acids. Unmatched junction bases numbered 2, after V lost 7 bases and J lost 3 bases. CDR3: CASNGQANEKLFF. As DNA, the CDR3 is TGTGCCAGCAATGGACAGGCTAATGAAAAACTGTTTTTT.

V gene TRBV27 combines with J gene TRBJ2-5; TRBD1 matches at 9 bases. The length of the CDR3 is 14 residues. CDR1 MNHEY and CDR2 SMNVEV come from the germline V gene (reference sequence). V lost 4 bases, J lost 4 bases, and 4 bases stayed unmatched. The DNA of the CDR3 is TGTGCCAGCAGTTGGGGACAGGGAAGAGAGACCCAGTACTTC. Protein: CASSWGQGRETQYF.

This chain joins TRBV7-2 and TRBJ2-1; 7 bases line up with TRBD2. The CDR3 totals 12 residues. Germline V gene lookup returns CDR1 SGHTA and CDR2 FQGNSA. Trimming took 10 bases from V and 3 from J; bases not matched to a gene: 3. CDR3 region: CATASGYNEQFF. Here the CDR3 DNA reads TGTGCCACCGCTAGCGGCTACAATGAGCAGTTCTTC.

The V gene is TRBV4-1, the J gene TRBJ1-2; D gene uncertain. CDR3 size: 15 residues. CDR1 is MGHRA, CDR2 YSYEKL, per germline. The V and J ends lost 2 bases and 6 bases respectively, with 16 bases between them. CDR3: CASSQQMRNGDGYTF. The DNA for the CDR3 is TGCGCCAGCAGCCAACAGATGCGAAACGGGGATGGCTACACCTTC.

This rearrangement joins TRBV27 to TRBJ1-5, with a weak D call TRBD1 (6 bases). V shed 4 bases and J shed 7 bases, with 11 bases lying between them. This CDR3 has 13 amino acids. The V gene's germline CDR1 is MNHEY and CDR2 SMNVEV (reference sequence). CDR3 sequence reads: CASSSRGRQPQHF. Here the CDR3 DNA reads TGTGCCAGCAGTTCCAGGGGCAGGCAGCCCCAGCATTTT.

In this sample, this clone turned up a few times. The chain carries TRBV20-1 and TRBJ1-5, with D hard to call. The CDR3 totals 11 residues. The germline CDR1 and CDR2 sequences are DFQATT and SNEGSKA (reference sequence). The V and J ends lost 6 bases and 2 bases respectively, with 5 bases between them. The CDR3 loop reads CSARGNQPQHF. For the CDR3, the DNA is TGCAGTGCACGGGGCAATCAGCCCCAGCATTTT.

The chain recombines TRBV9 with TRBJ1-2; no reliable D call. This CDR3 has 13 residues. Germline CDR1 is SGDLS and CDR2 is YYNGEE. Trimming shortened V by 6 bases and J by 4 bases, and 13 bases separated the two germline ends. The CDR3 nucleotides are TGTGCCAGCAACTTGGATGGGAGCTATGGCTACACCTTC. This gives the protein CASNLDGSYGYTF. Filled out from reference TRBV9 and TRBJ1-2, the complete variable domain reads DSGVTQTPKHLITATGQRVTLRCSPRSGDLSVYWYQQSLDQGLQFLIQYYNGEERAKGNILERFSAQQFPDLHSELNLSSLELGDSALYFCASNLDGSYGYTFGSGTRLTVV.

The chain uses TRBV6-6 and TRBJ2-5, with no clear D. The V and J ends lost 7 bases and 3 bases respectively, with 15 bases between them. The CDR3 runs 14 residues. The germline V gene encodes CDR1 MNHNY and CDR2 SVGAGI (reference sequence). The CDR3 is CASILWPGKETQYF. DNA for the CDR3: TGTGCCAGCATCCTATGGCCGGGTAAAGAGACCCAGTACTTC.

The chain links TRBV4-1 to TRBJ1-2, with a tentative D call TRBD1 (5 bases). V lost 1 base and J 8 bases, leaving 20 bases between the germline ends. Germline V gene data show CDR1 as MGHRA and CDR2 as YSYEKL. CDR3 length: 16 residues. CDR3 region: CASSQVDTVGGKGYTF. The CDR3 bases are TGCGCCAGCAGCCAAGTCGATACCGTCGGGGGGAAGGGCTACACCTTC.

The V call is TRBV10-3, the J call TRBJ2-3; D is possibly TRBD1 (7 bases). From germline, CDR1 is ENHRY and CDR2 SYGVKD. Trimming stripped 8 bases from V and 6 bases from J, with 15 bases between. The CDR3 runs to 13 residues. CDR3 residues: CAIGGGRGDTQYF. In DNA form, the CDR3 reads TGTGCCATCGGAGGGGGCAGGGGGGATACGCAGTATTTT.